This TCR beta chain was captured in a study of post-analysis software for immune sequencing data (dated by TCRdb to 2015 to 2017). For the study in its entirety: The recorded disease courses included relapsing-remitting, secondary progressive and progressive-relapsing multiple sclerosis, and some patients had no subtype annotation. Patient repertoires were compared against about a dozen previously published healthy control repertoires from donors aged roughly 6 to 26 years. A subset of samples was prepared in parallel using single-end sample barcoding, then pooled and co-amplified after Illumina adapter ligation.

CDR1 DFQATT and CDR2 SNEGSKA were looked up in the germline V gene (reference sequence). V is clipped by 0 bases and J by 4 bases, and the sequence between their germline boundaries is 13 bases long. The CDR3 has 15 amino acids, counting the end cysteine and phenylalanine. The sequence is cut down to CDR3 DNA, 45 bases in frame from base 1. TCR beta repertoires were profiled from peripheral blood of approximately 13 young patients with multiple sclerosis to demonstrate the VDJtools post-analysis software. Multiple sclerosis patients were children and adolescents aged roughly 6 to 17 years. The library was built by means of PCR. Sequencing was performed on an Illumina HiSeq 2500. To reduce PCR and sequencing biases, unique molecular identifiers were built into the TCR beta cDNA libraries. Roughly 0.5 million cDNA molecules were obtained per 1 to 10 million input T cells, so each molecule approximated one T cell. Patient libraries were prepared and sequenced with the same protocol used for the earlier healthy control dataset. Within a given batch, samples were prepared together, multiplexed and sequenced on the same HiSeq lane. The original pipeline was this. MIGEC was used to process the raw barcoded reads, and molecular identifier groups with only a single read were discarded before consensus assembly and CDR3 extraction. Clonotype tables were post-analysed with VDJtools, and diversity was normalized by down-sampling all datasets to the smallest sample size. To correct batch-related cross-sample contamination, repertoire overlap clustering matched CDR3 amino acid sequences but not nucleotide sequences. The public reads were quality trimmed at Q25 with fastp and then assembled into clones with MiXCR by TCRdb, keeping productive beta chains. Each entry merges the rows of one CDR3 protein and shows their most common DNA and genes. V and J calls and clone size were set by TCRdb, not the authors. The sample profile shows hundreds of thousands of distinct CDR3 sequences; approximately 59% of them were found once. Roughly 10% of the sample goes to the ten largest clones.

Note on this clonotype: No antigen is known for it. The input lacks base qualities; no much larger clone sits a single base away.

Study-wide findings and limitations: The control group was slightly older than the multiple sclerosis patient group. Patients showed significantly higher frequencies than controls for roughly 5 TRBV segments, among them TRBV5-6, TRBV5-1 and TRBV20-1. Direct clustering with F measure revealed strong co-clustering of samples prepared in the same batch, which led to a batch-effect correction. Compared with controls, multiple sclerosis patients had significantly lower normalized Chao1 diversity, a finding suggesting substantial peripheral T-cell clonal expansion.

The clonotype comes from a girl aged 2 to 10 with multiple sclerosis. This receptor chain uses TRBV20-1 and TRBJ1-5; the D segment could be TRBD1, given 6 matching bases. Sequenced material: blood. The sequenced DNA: TGCAGTGCTAGAGACTCCGGGACACCTAATCAGCCCCAGCATTTT. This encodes CSARDSGTPNQPQHF.